This record looks at one T cell receptor beta chain sequence and its context. Antigen: not known. This sample stems from a study of vaccination effects on CD4 cells after COVID-19. Overall study context: Each participant was administered two doses of either the BNT162b2 or the mRNA-1273 vaccine.

Trimming took 6 bases from V and 5 from J; bases not matched to a gene: 5. The length of the CDR3 is 14 residues. CDR1 and CDR2 (germline): MNHNS, SASEGT. TCRdb keeps only in-frame clones here, not all; method: immunoSEQ multiplex PCR. The sample lists approximately 50,000 clones, roughly 79% seen once, with around 5.5% in the top ten. Before any sequencing was done, the ViraFEST assay used viral peptide pools to expand antigen-specific CD4+ T cells. Culturing for roughly 10 days preceded CD4+ T cell isolation. Vaccinees lacked prior SARS-CoV-2 infection and tested negative for nucleocapsid antibodies. Broader study findings: Late after vaccination, infection- and vaccine-induced clones showed marked clonal contraction.

The material was CD4+ T cells from PBMCs cultured with HCoV-OC43 spike peptides, obtained before COVID-19 vaccination. Indicated subset: HCoV-OC43 spike overlapping peptide pool stimulation. This sequence originates from a human donor who received a COVID-19 vaccine. J is TRBJ2-1 and V is TRBV6-1; TRBD1 matches at 9 bases. The chain's CDR3 is CASRDRGGHNEQFF. CDR3 coding DNA: TGTGCCAGCAGAGACAGGGGGGGACACAATGAGCAGTTCTTC.